Listed below are T cell receptor beta chains from one sample, sequenced in a study of blood T cell repertoires in COVID-19. Clones were read by immunoSEQ multiplex PCR, and TCRdb kept only the in-frame ones, dropping some. The sample lists some 97,000 clones, 80% occurring once. The specimen sequenced was peripheral blood. The receptors derive from a man aged 70-80 years with active or convalescent COVID-19. The conserved cysteine and the conserved F or W are not part of the CDR3 here.

cdr3_aa v_call cdr3_length
SVAGAQSNYGYT TRBV29-1 12
ASSLEGATNGYT TRBV5-1 12
ASSLPPGHRTGNTIY TRBV5-5 15
ASSGHKRYEQF TRBV19 11
ASSQDRDYYTDTQY TRBV14 14
SVAQGWGSSYEQY TRBV29-1 13
ASSPWSGELAKNIQY TRBV4-1 15
ASSVEETQY TRBV7-9 9
ASSYRRGPTYGYT TRBV6-5 13
ASSSDRDGKLF TRBV25-1 11
ASSYGTSHEQY TRBV6-2/TRBV6-3 11
ASRGQVNTNQPQH TRBV6-5 13
ASSQTGGGSPLH TRBV7-2 12
ASNDRERNQPQH TRBV28 12
ASSKGQGTYEQY TRBV7-6 12
ASSWGTGVNTEAF TRBV5-6 13
ASSYGSGEQY TRBV6-6 10
ASEREGRTGELF TRBV5-4 12
ASSRAGGTLAYGYT TRBV19 14
ASSIGGRPLRTGQPQH TRBV19 16
ASSTGRSPLH TRBV28 10
ASSLNVGIHWGNQPQH TRBV7-8 16
ASSLRGAYSGNTIY TRBV27 14
ASSEVSTDTQY TRBV6-1 11
ASSFWLGLRGSYEQY TRBV5-6 15
ATRGAANYGYT TRBV24-1 11
AARGGVVEAF TRBV10-3 10
ASSQSAGQGFRGSGYT TRBV4-3 16
ASSLSRNGNTEAF TRBV3-1/TRBV3-2 13